One and the same sample provided the 14 T cell receptor beta chains below, sequenced in a study of Ad26.COV2.S vaccination and SARS-CoV-2 variants. The sample's treatment: 15 to 20 received Ad26.COV2.S at low or high dose, single or two shots; 5 received placebo; per-sample allocation not given. Day 63 following the first vaccine or placebo injection was when the samples were taken. The data were produced by immunoSEQ multiplex PCR, yet TCRdb's version contains in-frame clones alone and is incomplete. The data show some 300,000 clones, with 70% to 90% seen just once and under 2% held by the top ten. The source material was peripheral blood, sampled in a trial of Ad26.COV2.S vaccine versus placebo. These receptors came from a person aged 18-60 years who received the Ad26.COV2.S COVID-19 vaccine or a placebo.

The rearrangement joins TRBV5-1 to TRBJ1-5; TRBD1 matches 7 bases. Looked up from germline, CDR1 is SGHRS and CDR2 is YFSETQ. The CDR3 is 14 amino acids. V lost 5 bases and J lost 6; bases outside the gene matches: 8. CDR3 in amino acids: CASRGTGEGQPQHF. The CDR3 nucleotides read TGCGCCAGCAGAGGAACAGGGGAGGGTCAGCCCCAGCATTTT.

CDR3 DNA sequence: TGCGCCAGCAGCGAGCCAGGGGGGAAGGGGTATGGCTACACCTTC. Encoded protein: CASSEPGGKGYGYTF. The chain carries TRBV5-1 and TRBJ1-2, with 7 nucleotides matching TRBD1. V dropped 4 bases and J dropped 5; count of bases not matched to a gene: 11. CDR3 length: 15 amino acids. CDR1 and CDR2 (germline): SGHRS, YFSETQ.

The chain couples TRBV6-5 to TRBJ1-1, with D perhaps TRBD1 (6 bases). Germline-derived CDR1 and CDR2 are MNHEY and SVGAGI. The CDR3 sequence is 12 residues long. Trimming left V 5 bases short and J 10 bases short, with 14 bases between. The CDR3 loop reads CASSNRVARAFF. Here the CDR3 DNA reads TGTGCCAGCAGTAACAGGGTAGCGAGAGCTTTCTTT.

This rearrangement joins TRBV7-9 to TRBJ2-1; tentative D call: TRBD1 (6 bases). The CDR3 length is 15 residues. Trimming shortened V by 4 bases and J by 9 bases, and 19 bases separated the two germline ends. Germline values: CDR1 SEHNR, CDR2 FQNEAQ (reference sequence). CDR3 sequence (DNA): TGTGCCAGCAGCTCCCCCGGACAGACTGGGGGTGAGCAGTTCTTC. Protein: CASSSPGQTGGEQFF.

The V and J genes are TRBV12-3 or TRBV12-4 and TRBJ1-2; the D gene is possibly TRBD1 (5 bases). The CDR3 has 13 residues. The V and J ends lost 6 bases and 2 bases respectively, with 10 bases between them. The CDR3 region is CASSLTENYGYTF. CDR3 nucleotides: TGTGCCAGCAGCCTGACAGAGAACTATGGCTACACCTTC.

The chain has TRBV9 and TRBJ2-5; D is undetermined. Looked up from germline, CDR1 is SGDLS and CDR2 is YYNGEE. V gave up 2 bases and J gave up 2 bases, with 10 bases separating them. The CDR3 totals 14 residues. The CDR3 loop reads CASSVLGQQETQYF. The CDR3 bases are TGTGCCAGCAGCGTTCTTGGGCAGCAAGAGACCCAGTACTTC.

V is TRBV11-2 and J is TRBJ1-1, with D possibly being TRBD1 (6 bases). This CDR3 comprises 19 residues. The ends were cut back, 1 base at V and 1 base at J, with 22 bases in the middle. The germline CDR1 and CDR2 sequences are SGHAT and FQNNGV. Written as DNA, the CDR3 is TGTGCCAGCAGCTTAGGGTCGTTGGGGGGCCGGCCGGCGAACACTGAAGCTTTCTTT. This translates into CASSLGSLGGRPANTEAFF.

The rearrangement joins TRBV6-1 to TRBJ2-3; TRBD1 is a possible D gene (6 bases). V lost 4 bases to trimming and J lost 2 bases, with 16 bases between them. This CDR3 region has 16 residues. Germline CDR1 and CDR2: MNHNS and SASEGT. The chain's CDR3 is CASSALRGAPTDTQYF. The CDR3 DNA reads as TGTGCCAGCAGTGCCCTCAGGGGCGCCCCCACAGATACGCAGTATTTT.

This clone was recorded only once. This rearrangement joins TRBV21-1 to TRBJ1-2. TRBV21-1 is classified as a pseudogene. The CDR3 has 15 residues. The CDR3 is CASSLRPQTNYGYTF. The CDR3 DNA follows: TGTGCCAGCAGCCTCCGGCCTCAGACCAACTATGGCTACACCTTC.

This chain uses TRBV30 with TRBJ2-1; D not certain. Trimming removed 3 bases at V and 3 bases at J, with 18 bases between. Germline V CDR1 and CDR2: GTSNPN, SVGIG (reference sequence). CDR3 length: 16 amino acids. DNA for the CDR3: TGTGCCTGGAGCCTTTTGGCGGCGGAACGCTACAATGAGCAGTTCTTC. Its translation: CAWSLLAAERYNEQFF.

This rearrangement joins TRBV6-6 to TRBJ2-5; no clear D gene. The V end was cut by 0 bases, the J end by 1 base, with 6 bases between. Germline-derived CDR1 and CDR2 are MNHNY and SVGAGI (reference sequence). This CDR3 is 14 amino acids long. The DNA of the CDR3 is TGTGCCAGCAGTTACTCCAGCCTCCAAGAGACCCAGTACTTC. This encodes CASSYSSLQETQYF.

This clone showed up just a few times. For the CDR3, the DNA is TGTGCCAGCAGTGCAGGGGGCCGGTACGAGCAGTACTTC. It codes for CASSAGGRYEQYF. V and J are TRBV2 and TRBJ2-7; TRBD1 aligns across 8 bases. From germline, CDR1 is SNHLY and CDR2 FYNNEI. V dropped 4 bases and J dropped 4; count of bases not matched to a gene: 3. The CDR3 loop spans 13 amino acids.

The genes are TRBV3-1 (or the pseudogene TRBV3-2) and TRBJ2-1; 9 bases agree with TRBD2. From germline, CDR1 is LGHDT and CDR2 YNNKEL (reference sequence). The CDR3 spans 16 residues. Trimming took 3 bases from V and 6 from J; bases not matched to a gene: 9. The CDR3 spells CASSHLGGGGSNEQFF. The CDR3 region has the DNA TGTGCCAGCAGCCATCTAGGCGGGGGGGGTTCCAATGAGCAGTTCTTC.

This rearrangement joins TRBV4-1 to TRBJ2-1; 14 nucleotides align to TRBD2. The trim removed 4 bases at V and 7 bases at J, leaving 3 bases unmatched. CDR3 length equals 15 residues. CDR1 and CDR2 from the germline V gene are MGHRA and YSYEKL. The CDR3 spells CASSPGTSGGNEQFF. Written as DNA, the CDR3 is TGCGCCAGCAGCCCCGGGACTAGCGGGGGTAATGAGCAGTTCTTC.